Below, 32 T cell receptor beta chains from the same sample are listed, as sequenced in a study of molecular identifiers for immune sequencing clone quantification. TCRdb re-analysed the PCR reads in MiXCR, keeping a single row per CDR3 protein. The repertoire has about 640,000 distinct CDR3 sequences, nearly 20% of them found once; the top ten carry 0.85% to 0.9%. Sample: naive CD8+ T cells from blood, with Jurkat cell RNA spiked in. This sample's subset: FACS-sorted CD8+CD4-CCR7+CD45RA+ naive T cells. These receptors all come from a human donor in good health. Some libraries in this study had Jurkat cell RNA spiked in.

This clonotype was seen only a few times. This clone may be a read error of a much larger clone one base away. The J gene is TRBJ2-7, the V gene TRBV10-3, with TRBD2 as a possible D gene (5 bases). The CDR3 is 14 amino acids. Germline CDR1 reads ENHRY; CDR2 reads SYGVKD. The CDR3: CAISEGGSAYEQCF. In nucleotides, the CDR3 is TGTGCCATCAGTGAAGGCGGGTCTGCCTACGAGCAGTGCTTC.

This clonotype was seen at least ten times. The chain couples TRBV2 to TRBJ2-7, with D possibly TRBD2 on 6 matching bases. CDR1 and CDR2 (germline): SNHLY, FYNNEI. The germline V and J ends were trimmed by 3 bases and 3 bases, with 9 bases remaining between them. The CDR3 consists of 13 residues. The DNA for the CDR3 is TGTGCCAGCAGTGACTCGGGGGACTACGAGCAGTACTTC. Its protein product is CASSDSGDYEQYF. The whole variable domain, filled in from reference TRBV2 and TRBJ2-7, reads EPEVTQTPSHQVTQMGQEVILRCVPISNHLYFYWYRQILGQKVEFLVSFYNNEISEKSEIFDDQFSVERPDGSNFTLKIRSTKLEDSAMYFCASSDSGDYEQYFGPGTRLTVT.

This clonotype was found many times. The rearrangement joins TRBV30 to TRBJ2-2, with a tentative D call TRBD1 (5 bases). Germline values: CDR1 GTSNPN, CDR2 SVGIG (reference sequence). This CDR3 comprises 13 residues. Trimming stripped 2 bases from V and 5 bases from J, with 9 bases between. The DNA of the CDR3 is TGTGCCTGGAGTCTAACAGGAACCGGGGAGCTGTTTTTT. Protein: CAWSLTGTGELFF.

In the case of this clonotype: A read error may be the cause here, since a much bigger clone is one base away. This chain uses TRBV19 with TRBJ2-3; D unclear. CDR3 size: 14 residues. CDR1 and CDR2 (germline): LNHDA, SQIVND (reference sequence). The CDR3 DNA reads TGTGCCAGTGGTATTTCCCAGGACACAGATACGCAGTATTTT. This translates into CASGISQDTDTQYF.

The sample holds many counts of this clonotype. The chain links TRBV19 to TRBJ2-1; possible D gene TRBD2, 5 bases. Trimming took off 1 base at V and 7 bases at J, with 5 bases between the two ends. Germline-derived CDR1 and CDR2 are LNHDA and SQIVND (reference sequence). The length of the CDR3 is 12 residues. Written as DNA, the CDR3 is TGTGCCAGTAGTATAGGAGGGAATGAGCAGTTCTTC. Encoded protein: CASSIGGNEQFF.

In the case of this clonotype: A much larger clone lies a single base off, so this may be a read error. CDR3 DNA: TGTGCCAGCGGTCAGACGAGCTCCTACGAGCAGTACTTC. Translated, it gives CASGQTSSYEQYF. The chain couples TRBV28 to TRBJ2-7; D is unclear. V was clipped by 8 bases and J by 0 bases, with 11 bases between them. The germline V gene encodes CDR1 MDHEN and CDR2 SYDVKM. The CDR3 runs 13 residues.

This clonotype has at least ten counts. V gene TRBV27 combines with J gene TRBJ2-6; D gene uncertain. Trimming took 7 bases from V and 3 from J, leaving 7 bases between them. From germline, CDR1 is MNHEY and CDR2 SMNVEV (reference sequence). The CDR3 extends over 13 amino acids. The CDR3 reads CASTGNGANVLTF. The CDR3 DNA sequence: TGTGCCAGCACCGGAAATGGGGCCAACGTCCTGACTTTC.

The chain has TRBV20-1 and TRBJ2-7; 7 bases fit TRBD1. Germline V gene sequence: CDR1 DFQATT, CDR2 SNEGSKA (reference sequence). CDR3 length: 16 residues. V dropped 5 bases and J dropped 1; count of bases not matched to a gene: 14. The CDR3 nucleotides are TGCAGTGCTTCAAGCCCTGGGACAGCCGTATCCTACGAGCAGTACTTC. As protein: CSASSPGTAVSYEQYF.

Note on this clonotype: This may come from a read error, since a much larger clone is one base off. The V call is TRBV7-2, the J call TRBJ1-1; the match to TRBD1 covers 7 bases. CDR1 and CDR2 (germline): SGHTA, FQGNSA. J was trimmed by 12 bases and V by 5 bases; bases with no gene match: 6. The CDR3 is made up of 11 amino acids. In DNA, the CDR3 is TGTGCCAGCAGCCCAGACAGGGAAACTTTCTTT. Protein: CASSPDRETFF.

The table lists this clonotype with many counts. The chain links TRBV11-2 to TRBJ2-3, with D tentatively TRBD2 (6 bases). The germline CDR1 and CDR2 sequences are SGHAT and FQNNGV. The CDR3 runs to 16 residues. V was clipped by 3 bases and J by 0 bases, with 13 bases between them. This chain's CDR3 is CASSFLLAPSTDTQYF. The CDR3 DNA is TGTGCCAGCAGCTTCCTGCTAGCGCCGAGCACAGATACGCAGTATTTT.

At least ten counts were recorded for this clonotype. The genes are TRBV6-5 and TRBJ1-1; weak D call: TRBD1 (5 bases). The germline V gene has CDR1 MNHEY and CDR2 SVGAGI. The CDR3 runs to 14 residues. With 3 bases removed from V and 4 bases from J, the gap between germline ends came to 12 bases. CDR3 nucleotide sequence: TGTGCCAGCAGTTATAGGGGTATGAGCACTGAAGCTTTCTTT. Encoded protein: CASSYRGMSTEAFF.

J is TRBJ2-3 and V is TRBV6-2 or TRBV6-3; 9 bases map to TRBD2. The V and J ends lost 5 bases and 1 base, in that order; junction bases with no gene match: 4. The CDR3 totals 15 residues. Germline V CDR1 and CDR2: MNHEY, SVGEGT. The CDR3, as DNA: TGTGCCAGCAGTGCGGGGGGGGCAGGCACAGATACGCAGTATTTT. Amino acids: CASSAGGAGTDTQYF.

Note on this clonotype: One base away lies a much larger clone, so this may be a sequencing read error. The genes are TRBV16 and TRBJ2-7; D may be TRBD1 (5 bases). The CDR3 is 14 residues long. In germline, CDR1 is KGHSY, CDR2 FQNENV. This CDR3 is CASSQSGLIYERYF. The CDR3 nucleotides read TGTGCCAGCAGCCAATCGGGGCTGATCTACGAGCGGTACTTC.

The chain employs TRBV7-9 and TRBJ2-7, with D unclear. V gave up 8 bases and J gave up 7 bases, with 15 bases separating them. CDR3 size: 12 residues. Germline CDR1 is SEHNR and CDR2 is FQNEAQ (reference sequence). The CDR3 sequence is CASVNQLGEQYF. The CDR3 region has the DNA TGTGCCAGCGTAAACCAGTTGGGAGAGCAGTACTTC. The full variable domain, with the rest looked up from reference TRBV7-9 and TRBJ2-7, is DTGVSQNPRHKITKRGQNVTFRCDPISEHNRLYWYRQTLGQGPEFLTYFQNEAQLEKSRLLSDRFSAERPKGSFSTLEIQRTEQGDSAMYLCASVNQLGEQYFGPGTRLTVT.

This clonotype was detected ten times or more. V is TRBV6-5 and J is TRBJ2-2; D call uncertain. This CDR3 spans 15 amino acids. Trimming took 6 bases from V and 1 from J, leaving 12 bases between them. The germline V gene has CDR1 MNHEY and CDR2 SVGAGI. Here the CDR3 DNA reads TGTGCCAGCAGCCCAATCACGGTGAACACCGGGGAGCTGTTTTTT. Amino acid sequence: CASSPITVNTGELFF.

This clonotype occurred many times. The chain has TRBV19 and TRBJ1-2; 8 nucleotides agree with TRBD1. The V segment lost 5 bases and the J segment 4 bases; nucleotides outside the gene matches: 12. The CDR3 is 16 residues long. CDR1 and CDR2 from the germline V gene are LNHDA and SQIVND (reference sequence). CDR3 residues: CASSFEWTGYVYGYTF. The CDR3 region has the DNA TGTGCCAGTAGTTTCGAGTGGACAGGGTACGTCTATGGCTACACCTTC.

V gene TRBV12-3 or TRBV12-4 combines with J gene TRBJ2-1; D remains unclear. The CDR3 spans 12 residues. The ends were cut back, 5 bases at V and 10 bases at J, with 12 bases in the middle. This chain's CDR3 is CASSPRPVEQFF. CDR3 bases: TGTGCCAGCAGTCCTCGACCGGTAGAGCAGTTCTTC.

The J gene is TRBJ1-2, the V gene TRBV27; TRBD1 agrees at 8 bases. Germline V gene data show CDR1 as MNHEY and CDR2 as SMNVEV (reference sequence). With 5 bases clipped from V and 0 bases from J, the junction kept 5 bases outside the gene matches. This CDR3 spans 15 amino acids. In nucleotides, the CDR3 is TGTGCCAGCAGTCCCCAGGGGGCGTCTAACTATGGCTACACCTTC. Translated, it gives CASSPQGASNYGYTF.

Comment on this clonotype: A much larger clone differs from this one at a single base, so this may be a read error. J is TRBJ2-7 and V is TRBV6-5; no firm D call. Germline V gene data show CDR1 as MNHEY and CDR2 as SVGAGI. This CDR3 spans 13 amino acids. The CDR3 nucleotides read TGTGCCAGCAGTCACAGTTCGAGTTACGAGCAGCACTTC. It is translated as CASSHSSSYEQHF.

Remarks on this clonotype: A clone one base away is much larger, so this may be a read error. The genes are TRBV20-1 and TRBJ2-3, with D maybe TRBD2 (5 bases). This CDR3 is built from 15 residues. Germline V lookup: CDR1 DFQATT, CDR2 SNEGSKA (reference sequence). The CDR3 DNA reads TGCAGTGCTAACGAGTACGGTGCTAGCACAGATACGCTGTATTTT. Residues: CSANEYGASTDTLYF.

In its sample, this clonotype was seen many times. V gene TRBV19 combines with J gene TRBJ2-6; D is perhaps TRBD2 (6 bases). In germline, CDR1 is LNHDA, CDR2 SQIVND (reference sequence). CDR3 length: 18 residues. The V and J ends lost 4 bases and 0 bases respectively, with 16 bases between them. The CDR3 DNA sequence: TGTGCCAGTAGTAGGGACTCCTGGACCATCTCTGGGGCCAACGTCCTGACTTTC. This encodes CASSRDSWTISGANVLTF.

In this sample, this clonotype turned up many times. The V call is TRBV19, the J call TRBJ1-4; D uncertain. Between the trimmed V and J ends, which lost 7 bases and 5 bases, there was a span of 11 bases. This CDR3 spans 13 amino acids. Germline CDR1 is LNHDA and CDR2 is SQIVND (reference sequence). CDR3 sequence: CASIGKNNEKLFF. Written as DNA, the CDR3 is TGTGCCAGTATCGGGAAGAACAATGAAAAACTGTTTTTT.

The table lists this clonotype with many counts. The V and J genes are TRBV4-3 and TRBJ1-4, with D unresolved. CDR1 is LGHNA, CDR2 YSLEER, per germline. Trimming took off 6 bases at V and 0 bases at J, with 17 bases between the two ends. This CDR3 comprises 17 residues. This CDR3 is CASSPTAPYATNEKLFF. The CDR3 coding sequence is TGCGCCAGCAGTCCTACGGCCCCATATGCAACTAATGAAAAACTGTTTTTT.

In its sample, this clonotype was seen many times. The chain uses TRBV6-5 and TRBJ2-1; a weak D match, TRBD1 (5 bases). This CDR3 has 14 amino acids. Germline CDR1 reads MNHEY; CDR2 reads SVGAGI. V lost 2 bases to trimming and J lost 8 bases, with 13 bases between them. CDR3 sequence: CASSYAAGIDEQFF. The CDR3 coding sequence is TGTGCCAGCAGTTACGCTGCAGGGATCGATGAGCAGTTCTTC.

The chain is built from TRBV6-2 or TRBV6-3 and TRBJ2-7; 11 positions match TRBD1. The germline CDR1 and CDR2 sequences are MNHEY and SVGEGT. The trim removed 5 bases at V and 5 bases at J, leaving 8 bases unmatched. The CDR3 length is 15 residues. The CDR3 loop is CASSLGRDRGDEQYF. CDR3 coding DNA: TGTGCCAGCAGTCTAGGCCGGGACAGGGGGGACGAGCAGTACTTC.

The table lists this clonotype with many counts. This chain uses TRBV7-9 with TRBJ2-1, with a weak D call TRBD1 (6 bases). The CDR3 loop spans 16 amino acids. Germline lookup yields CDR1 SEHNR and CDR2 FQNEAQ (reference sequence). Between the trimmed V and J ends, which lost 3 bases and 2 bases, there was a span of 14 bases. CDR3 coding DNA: TGTGCCAGCAGCTTCTCAGGGGTTGGGGCCTACAATGAGCAGTTCTTC. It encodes CASSFSGVGAYNEQFF. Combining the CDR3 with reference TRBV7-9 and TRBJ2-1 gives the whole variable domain DTGVSQNPRHKITKRGQNVTFRCDPISEHNRLYWYRQTLGQGPEFLTYFQNEAQLEKSRLLSDRFSAERPKGSFSTLEIQRTEQGDSAMYLCASSFSGVGAYNEQFFGPGTRLTVL.

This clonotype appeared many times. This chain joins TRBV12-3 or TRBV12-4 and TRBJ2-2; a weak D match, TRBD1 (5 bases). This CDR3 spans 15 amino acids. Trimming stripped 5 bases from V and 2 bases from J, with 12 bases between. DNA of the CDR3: TGTGCCAGCAGTATGACAGCTGTCAACACCGGGGAGCTGTTTTTT. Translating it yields CASSMTAVNTGELFF.

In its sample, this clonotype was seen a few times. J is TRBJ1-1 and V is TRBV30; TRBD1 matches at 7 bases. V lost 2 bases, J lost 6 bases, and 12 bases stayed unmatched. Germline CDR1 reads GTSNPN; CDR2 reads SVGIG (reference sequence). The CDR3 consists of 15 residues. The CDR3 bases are TGTGCCTGGAGTATACGAGACAGGGTTATCCCTGAAGCTTTCTTT. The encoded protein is CAWSIRDRVIPEAFF.

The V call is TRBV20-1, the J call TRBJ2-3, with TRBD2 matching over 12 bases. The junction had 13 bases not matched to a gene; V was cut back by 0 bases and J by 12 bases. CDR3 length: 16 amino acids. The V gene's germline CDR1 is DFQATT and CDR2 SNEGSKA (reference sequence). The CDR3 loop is CSARDPLTSGRSDQYF. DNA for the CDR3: TGCAGTGCTAGAGATCCCCTTACTAGCGGGAGGTCAGATCAGTATTTT.

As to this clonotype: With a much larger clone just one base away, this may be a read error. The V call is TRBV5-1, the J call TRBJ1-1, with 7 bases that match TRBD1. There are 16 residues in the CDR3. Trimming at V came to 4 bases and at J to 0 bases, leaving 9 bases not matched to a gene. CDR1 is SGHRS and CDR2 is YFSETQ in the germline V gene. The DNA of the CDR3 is TGCGCCAGCAGCCCGGAGGGGGCGAGAATGAACACTGAAGCTTTCTTT. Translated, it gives CASSPEGARMNTEAFF.

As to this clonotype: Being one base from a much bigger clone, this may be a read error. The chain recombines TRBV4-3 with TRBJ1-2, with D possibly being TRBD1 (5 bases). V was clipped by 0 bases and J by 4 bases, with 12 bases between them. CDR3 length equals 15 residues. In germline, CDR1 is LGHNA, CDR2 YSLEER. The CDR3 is CASSQEGRDSYGYTF. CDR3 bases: TGCGCCAGCAGCCAAGAAGGCAGGGATAGCTATGGCTACACCTTC.

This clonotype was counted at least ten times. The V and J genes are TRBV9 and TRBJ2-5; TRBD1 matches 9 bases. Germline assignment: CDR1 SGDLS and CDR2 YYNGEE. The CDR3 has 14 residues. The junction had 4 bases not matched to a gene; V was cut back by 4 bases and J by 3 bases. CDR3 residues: CASSPRTGEETQYF. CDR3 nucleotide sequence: TGTGCCAGCAGCCCACGGACAGGGGAAGAGACCCAGTACTTC.